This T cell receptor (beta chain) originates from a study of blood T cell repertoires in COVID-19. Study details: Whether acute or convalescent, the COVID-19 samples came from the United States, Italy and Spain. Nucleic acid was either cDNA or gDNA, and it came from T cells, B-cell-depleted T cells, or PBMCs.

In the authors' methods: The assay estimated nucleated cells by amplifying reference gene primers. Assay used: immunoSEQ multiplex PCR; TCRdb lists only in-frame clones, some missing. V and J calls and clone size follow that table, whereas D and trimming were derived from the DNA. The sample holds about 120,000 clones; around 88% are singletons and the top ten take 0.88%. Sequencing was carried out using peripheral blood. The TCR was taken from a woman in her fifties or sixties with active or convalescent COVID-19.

The CDR3 region is CASSLTGGTSYEQYF. As DNA, the CDR3 is TGCGCCAGCAGCTTGACAGGCGGAACCTCCTACGAGCAGTACTTC. The gene calls are TRBV5-1 and TRBJ2-7; a possible D gene is TRBD1 (5 bases). This CDR3 has 15 amino acids. The V gene's germline CDR1 is SGHRS and CDR2 YFSETQ. The V and J ends lost 1 base and 0 bases respectively, with 11 bases between them.